This TCR beta chain emerged from a study of blood T cell repertoires in COVID-19. Study at large: Acute and convalescent COVID-19 specimens originated in the United States, Italy and Spain. From T cells, B-cell-depleted T cells, or PBMCs came the material, which was cDNA or gDNA.

Only one count was recorded for this clone. Study processing details: It was from reference gene primer amplification that nucleated cell counts were estimated. TCRdb's copy holds only in-frame clones and misses some; the assay was immunoSEQ multiplex PCR. D and trimming come from the DNA, and the V and J calls and clone size come from that table. This table holds 200,000 to 250,000 clones, 80% to 85% found once. With V trimmed by 1 base and J by 4 bases, 1 base remained unmatched. CDR3 size: 15 residues. The germline CDR1 and CDR2 sequences are SGHTA and FQGNSA. The sequenced sample was peripheral blood. The chain couples TRBV7-2 to TRBJ2-3, with 11 bases that match TRBD2. This TCR was recovered from a woman aged 25 to 39 who had recovered from COVID-19. The CDR3 DNA reads as TGTGCCAGCAGCTTAGTAGCGGGAGGGCCAGATACGCAGTATTTT. Amino acids: CASSLVAGGPDTQYF.